This T cell receptor (beta chain) was observed in a study of T cell repertoires in cytomegalovirus infection (dated by TCRdb to about 2019). About the study as a whole: The HLA type of each donor mattered for the analysis, because public TCR beta signatures pointed to carriage of CMV infection along with the matching HLA type.

The CDR3 holds 14 amino acids from the cysteine to the phenylalanine. Of all the DNA, just the CDR3 is kept, 42 bases in frame from base 1. Trimming takes 5 bases off V and 1 base off J; junction bases not matched to a gene: 5. CDR1 and CDR2 (SQVTM, ANQGSEA) derive from the germline V gene. TCRdb lists the instrument as Illumina HiSeq 1500. In TCRdb, the public reads were trimmed at Q25 with fastp and aligned with MiXCR, with productive beta chains retained. One record per CDR3 amino acid sequence lists the most common genes and DNA. The sample records about 120,000 distinct CDR3 sequences, 10% of which are singletons. The ten largest clonotypes hold roughly 31% of the sample. General findings and caveats noted by the study authors: The ex vivo response was dominated by HLA-C-restricted CMV-specific TCR beta clonotypes, which also provided the single most frequent clonotype in two of eight donors. In both this cohort and an independent cohort of some 380 donors, the cumulative frequency of public TCR beta family members distinguished carriers of CMV infection plus the relevant HLA type.

A word on this clonotype: No antigen is known for it. Within one base of it there is no much larger clone, and no base qualities were kept.

This receptor was obtained from a human donor in good health (CMV status not recorded). Some clones in this sample may be carry-over from other donors' samples. Sequenced material: PBMCs, sequenced either directly or after in vitro stimulation (not recorded which). Here the chain combines TRBV29-1 and TRBJ2-1; TRBD2 agrees with 7 junctional bases. CDR3 loop: CSVRLAESYNEQFF. The bases read TGCAGCGTTAGGCTAGCGGAATCCTACAATGAGCAGTTCTTC.